The present TCR beta chain was sequenced within a study of blood T cell repertoires in COVID-19. In the original analysis: Amplification with reference gene primers provided the estimates of nucleated cell counts. The data were produced by immunoSEQ multiplex PCR, yet TCRdb's version contains in-frame clones alone and is incomplete. That table furnishes V, J and clone size, whereas the DNA furnished D and trimming. The table has around 170,000 clones, more than 75% seen once. Participants spanned ages about 18 to 89 years and resided in some 22 US areas. Assignments of participants to cohorts depended upon their own reported clinical history. The CDR3 runs 14 residues. Germline-derived CDR1 and CDR2 are LGHDT and YNNKEL (reference sequence). Trimming pared 1 base from V and 5 bases from J, leaving 12 bases between.

Sequences were obtained from PBMCs or T cells enriched from blood (not recorded which). The sequence was obtained from a woman in her 30s who had recovered from COVID-19. The chain couples TRBV3-1 (or the pseudogene TRBV3-2) to TRBJ2-7; a weak D match, TRBD1 (5 bases). CDR3 in amino acids: CASSQVVGLNEQYF. The CDR3 nucleotides are TGTGCCAGCAGCCAAGTGGTGGGGCTCAACGAGCAGTACTTC.